This TCR beta chain comes out of a study of CD4 T cells in relation to SARS-CoV-2 and coronaviruses. Turning to the study itself: PBMCs were cultured with antigen for roughly nine days before TCR beta sequencing. The restricting HLA molecule for shared crossreactive spike epitopes was mapped.

Unexposed donor CD4+ T cells date from 2011-2018, before the COVID-19 pandemic. The cells were cultured for around ten days before CD4+ T cells were isolated. Testing used SARS-CoV-2 S/N and four cold-coronavirus spikes on unexposed-donor CD4+ T cells, cells permitting. Cultures received half-medium IL-2 refreshes on days 3 and 7. Notes on this clone: As yet, its antigen is unknown.

The ends lost 10 bases at V and 8 bases at J; junction bases unmatched: 17. Looked up from germline, CDR1 is LNHDA and CDR2 is SQIVND (reference sequence). The CDR3 is made up of 15 amino acids. TCRdb's copy holds only in-frame clones and misses some; the assay was immunoSEQ multiplex PCR. The table has under 25,000 clones, around 80% seen once. V is TRBV19 and J is TRBJ1-2; TRBD1 matches 9 bases. The receptor's source is a human donor in good health. Sequenced: CD4+ T cells from PBMCs, cultured in vitro. CDR3 DNA: TGTGCCACCATGGACAGGGGAGGAATCCGGGCCGGCTACACCTTC. Amino acid sequence: CATMDRGGIRAGYTF.